This note documents a single TCR beta chain sequence. TCR libraries were prepared from roughly 3,700 ng total RNA each. No DNA is given; TCRdb re-called the 5' RACE reads and lists each CDR3 protein once. The sample is made up of nearly 450,000 distinct CDR3 sequences, and the top ten hold about 2.6% of it. This CDR3 spans 15 amino acids. From germline, CDR1 is DFQATT and CDR2 SNEGSKA (reference sequence). This specimen comes from a study of monozygotic twins with inflammatory bowel disease. The sample comprised blood. The clonotype was recovered from a human donor with ulcerative colitis or Crohn's disease, or a healthy co-twin of an affected twin (not recorded which). V is TRBV20-1 and J is TRBJ1-1. The CDR3 here is CSARDSGKRNTEAFF.